The present TCR beta chain was sequenced within a study of blood T cell repertoires in COVID-19. Authors' processing steps: For nucleated cells, counts were estimated from reference gene primer amplification. Sequencing used immunoSEQ multiplex PCR; TCRdb keeps in-frame clones, though not all of them. The V and J calls and the clone size are those of that table, but D and trimming were determined from the DNA. Of approximately 290,000 clones in the sample, about nine tenths are singletons; the top ten hold 2.2%. Trimming shortened V by 0 bases and J by 5 bases, and 14 bases separated the two germline ends. The germline V gene has CDR1 LGHDT and CDR2 YNNKEL (reference sequence). The CDR3 is 16 residues long.

Sequenced: peripheral blood. The clonotype comes from a woman under 40 with COVID-19, enrolled during active disease. The gene calls are TRBV3-1 (or the pseudogene TRBV3-2) and TRBJ2-1; D ambiguous. The CDR3 region is CASSQEWQREHNEQFF. DNA of the CDR3: TGTGCCAGCAGCCAAGAGTGGCAGCGCGAGCACAATGAGCAGTTCTTC.